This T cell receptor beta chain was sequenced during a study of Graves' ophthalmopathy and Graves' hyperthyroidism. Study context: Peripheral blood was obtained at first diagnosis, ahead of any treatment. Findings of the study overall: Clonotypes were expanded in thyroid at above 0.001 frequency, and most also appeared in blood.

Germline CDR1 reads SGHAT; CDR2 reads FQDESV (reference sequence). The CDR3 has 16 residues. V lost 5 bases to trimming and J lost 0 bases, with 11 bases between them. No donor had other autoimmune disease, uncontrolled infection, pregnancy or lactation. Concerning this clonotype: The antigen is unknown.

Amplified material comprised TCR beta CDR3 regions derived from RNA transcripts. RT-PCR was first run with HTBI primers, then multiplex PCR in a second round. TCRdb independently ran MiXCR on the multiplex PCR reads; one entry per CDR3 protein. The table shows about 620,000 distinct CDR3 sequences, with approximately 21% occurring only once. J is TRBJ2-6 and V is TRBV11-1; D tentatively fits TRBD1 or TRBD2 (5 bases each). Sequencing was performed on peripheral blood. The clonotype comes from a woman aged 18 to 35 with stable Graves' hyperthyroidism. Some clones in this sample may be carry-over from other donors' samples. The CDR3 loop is CASSRDVSSGANVLTF. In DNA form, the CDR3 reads TGTGCCAGCAGCCGGGACGTGAGCTCTGGGGCCAACGTCCTGACTTTC.